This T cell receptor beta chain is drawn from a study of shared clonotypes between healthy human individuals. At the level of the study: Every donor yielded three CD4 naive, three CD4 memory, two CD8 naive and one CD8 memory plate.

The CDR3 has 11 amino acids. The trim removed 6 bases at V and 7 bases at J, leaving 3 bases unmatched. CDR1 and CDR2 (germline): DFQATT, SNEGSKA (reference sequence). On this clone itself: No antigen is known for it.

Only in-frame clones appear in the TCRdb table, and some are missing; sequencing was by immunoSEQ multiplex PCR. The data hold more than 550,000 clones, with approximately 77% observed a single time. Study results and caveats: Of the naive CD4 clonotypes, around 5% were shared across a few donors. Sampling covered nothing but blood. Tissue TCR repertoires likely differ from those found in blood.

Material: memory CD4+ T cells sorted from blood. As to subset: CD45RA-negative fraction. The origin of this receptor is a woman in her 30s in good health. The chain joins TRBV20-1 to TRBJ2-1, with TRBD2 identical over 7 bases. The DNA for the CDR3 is TGCAGTGCCTGGCGGGAGAATGAGCAGTTCTTC. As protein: CSAWRENEQFF.